One and the same sample provided the 30 T cell receptor beta chains below, sequenced in a study of OX40 agonist ivuxolimab in advanced cancers. Here immunoSEQ multiplex PCR was the method, and the copy in TCRdb shows in-frame clones only, minus some. The sample carries 65,000 to 95,000 clones, approximately 81% recorded once. Sequencing was performed on CD4+ or CD8+ T cells sorted from blood, taken in a trial of the OX40 agonist ivuxolimab. The receptors come from an adult with an advanced solid tumor such as melanoma, head and neck, liver or kidney cancer.

The chain links TRBV27 to TRBJ1-1, with 9 bases identical to TRBD1. Trimming took 1 base from V and 5 from J; bases not matched to a gene: 5. Germline V gene lookup returns CDR1 MNHEY and CDR2 SMNVEV (reference sequence). CDR3 size: 15 residues. The CDR3 is CASSLWDRVGTEAFF. CDR3 nucleotides: TGTGCCAGCAGTTTATGGGACAGGGTAGGGACTGAAGCTTTCTTT.

The J gene is TRBJ1-1, the V gene TRBV5-5; a weak D match, TRBD1 (5 bases). CDR3 size: 14 residues. With 1 base removed from V and 3 bases from J, the gap between germline ends came to 10 bases. The germline V gene has CDR1 SGHKS and CDR2 YYEKEE (reference sequence). The CDR3 here is CASSLLTVYTEAFF. CDR3 bases: TGTGCCAGCAGCTTGCTGACAGTCTACACTGAAGCTTTCTTT.

The rearrangement uses TRBV9 and TRBJ2-2; D not resolved. Trimming shortened V by 2 bases and J by 5 bases, and 13 bases separated the two germline ends. Germline assignment: CDR1 SGDLS and CDR2 YYNGEE. The CDR3 spans 15 residues. The CDR3 reads CASSVGFFETGELFF. The CDR3 region has the DNA TGTGCCAGCAGCGTCGGGTTTTTCGAGACCGGGGAGCTGTTTTTT.

This chain uses TRBV7-8 with TRBJ2-1; 14 bases line up with TRBD2. Germline V gene data show CDR1 as SGHVS and CDR2 as FQNEAQ. The CDR3 extends over 15 amino acids. Trimming at V came to 4 bases and at J to 6 bases, leaving 2 bases not matched to a gene. The CDR3 is CASSSGLAGVNEQFF. The DNA for the CDR3 is TGTGCCAGCAGCTCGGGACTAGCGGGAGTCAATGAGCAGTTCTTC.

This rearrangement joins TRBV25-1 to TRBJ1-1; TRBD1 agrees at 11 bases. CDR3 length: 15 amino acids. J gave up 4 bases and V 1 base, and 2 bases lay outside the gene matches. Germline CDR1 and CDR2: MGHDK and SYGVNS. Written as DNA, the CDR3 is TGTGCCAGCAGTGAATCTGGGACAGGGGGCACTGAAGCTTTCTTT. Its translation: CASSESGTGGTEAFF.

This chain joins TRBV19 and TRBJ2-7, with 10 bases identical to TRBD1. The germline V gene has CDR1 LNHDA and CDR2 SQIVND (reference sequence). Trimming removed 4 bases from V and 6 bases from J; junction bases left unmatched: 6. This CDR3 is built from 14 residues. The CDR3 DNA reads TGTGCCAGTAGTAAGGACAGGGGGGAAGGCGAGCAGTACTTC. Translation gives CASSKDRGEGEQYF.

The chain employs TRBV6-5 and TRBJ1-1; tentative D call: TRBD1 (5 bases). V lost 7 bases and J lost 8, with 17 bases in between. The CDR3 is 13 residues long. Germline CDR1 and CDR2: MNHEY and SVGAGI. CDR3 DNA: TGTGCCAGCACCCTACCGGGACGGCGGGAAGCTTTCTTT. Protein sequence: CASTLPGRREAFF.

The V gene is TRBV19, the J gene TRBJ2-3, with 7 bases matching TRBD1. The junction had 3 bases not matched to a gene; V was cut back by 3 bases and J by 0 bases. Looked up from germline, CDR1 is LNHDA and CDR2 is SQIVND (reference sequence). The CDR3 contains 15 residues. The CDR3 nucleotides are TGTGCCAGTAGTATCGAGGGGGCGAGCACAGATACGCAGTATTTT. Translated, it gives CASSIEGASTDTQYF.

The chain joins TRBV30 to TRBJ1-1; no definite D call. Trimming left V 2 bases short and J 3 bases short, with 13 bases between. Looked up from germline, CDR1 is GTSNPN and CDR2 is SVGIG (reference sequence). The length of the CDR3 is 14 residues. The CDR3 bases are TGTGCCTGGAGTAGAAGGATATTGGACACTGAAGCTTTCTTT. Its protein product is CAWSRRILDTEAFF.

The chain carries TRBV7-9 and TRBJ2-5; TRBD1 matches at 7 bases. CDR1 and CDR2 (germline): SEHNR, FQNEAQ (reference sequence). V gave up 5 bases and J gave up 5 bases; unmatched junction bases: 11. The CDR3 has 15 residues. This chain's CDR3 is CASSLNRGLGETQYF. The CDR3 bases are TGTGCCAGCAGCCTAAACAGGGGCCTGGGGGAGACCCAGTACTTC.

This chain uses TRBV5-4 with TRBJ2-7; possible D gene TRBD1, 6 bases. The CDR3 extends over 15 amino acids. V was cut by 10 bases and J by 1 base, with 21 bases left in between. Germline CDR1 reads SGHNT; CDR2 reads YYREEE (reference sequence). This CDR3 reads CAYRTDTFSSYEQYF. The CDR3 DNA follows: TGTGCCTATCGGACAGATACCTTTTCTTCCTACGAGCAGTACTTC.

The chain joins TRBV18 to TRBJ2-7, with 7 positions matching TRBD2. Germline CDR1 KGHSH, CDR2 LQKENI. J lost 6 bases, V lost 5 bases, and 19 bases had no gene match. This CDR3 contains 17 residues. The DNA of the CDR3 is TGTGCCAGCTCATGGGAACCTCGGGGTCCTCGGGAGGTCGAGCAGTACTTC. It specifies CASSWEPRGPREVEQYF.

J is TRBJ1-2 and V is TRBV19; 10 bases map to TRBD1. Trimming took 7 bases from V and 2 from J; bases not matched to a gene: 16. The CDR3 totals 18 residues. Germline lookup yields CDR1 LNHDA and CDR2 SQIVND (reference sequence). The CDR3 region is CASTSSPWTGGQNYGYTF. The CDR3 DNA reads as TGTGCCAGTACCTCCTCACCTTGGACAGGGGGTCAGAACTATGGCTACACCTTC.

This chain uses TRBV29-1 with TRBJ1-2; D call uncertain. Germline V gives CDR1 SQVTM, CDR2 ANQGSEA. This CDR3 comprises 10 residues. V was pared by 4 bases and J by 6 bases, with 6 bases between. This chain's CDR3 is CSVGTDGYTF. In nucleotides, the CDR3 is TGCAGCGTTGGGACTGATGGCTACACCTTC.

The chain couples TRBV2 to TRBJ1-5; tentative D call: TRBD1 (5 bases). The CDR3 length is 15 residues. Trimming removed 1 base at V and 5 bases at J, with 12 bases between. Germline CDR1 reads SNHLY; CDR2 reads FYNNEI. CDR3 amino acids: CASSEGGADDQPQHF. CDR3 DNA sequence: TGTGCCAGCAGTGAAGGTGGGGCCGATGATCAGCCCCAGCATTTT. The variable domain in full, completed from reference TRBV2 and TRBJ1-5, reads EPEVTQTPSHQVTQMGQEVILRCVPISNHLYFYWYRQILGQKVEFLVSFYNNEISEKSEIFDDQFSVERPDGSNFTLKIRSTKLEDSAMYFCASSEGGADDQPQHFGDGTRLSIL.

The V and J genes are TRBV1 and TRBJ2-3; the table's D gene call, TRBD1, was not cross checked with the DNA. TRBV1 is a documented pseudogene. This CDR3 comprises 17 residues. The CDR3 DNA reads as TGCACCAGCAGCCAAGTACAGGGTGTGCCTAGCACAGATACGCAGTATTTT. Its translation is CTSSQVQGVPSTDTQYF.

This clone was detected a few times. The rearrangement links TRBV4-2 to TRBJ1-5; the D is unclear. The germline CDR1 and CDR2 sequences are LGHNA and YNFKEQ. The CDR3 extends over 15 amino acids. V dropped 0 bases and J dropped 5 bases, with 11 bases sitting between them. The CDR3 protein is CASSQEPGPYQPQHF. The CDR3 DNA reads as TGTGCCAGCAGCCAAGAACCGGGTCCTTATCAGCCCCAGCATTTT.

The chain is built from TRBV5-1 and TRBJ2-7; TRBD1 matches at 10 bases. The CDR3 extends over 14 amino acids. V was pared by 0 bases and J by 3 bases, with 0 bases of the junction left unmatched. CDR1 SGHRS and CDR2 YFSETQ come from the germline V gene. The DNA of the CDR3 is TGCGCCAGCAGCTTGGGGACAGGGGGCTACGAGCAGTACTTC. This gives the protein CASSLGTGGYEQYF.

The V and J genes are TRBV5-4 and TRBJ2-3; 8 nucleotides align to TRBD2. Trimming cost V 3 bases and J 8 bases; bases outside gene matches: 11. In germline, CDR1 is SGHNT, CDR2 YYREEE (reference sequence). The CDR3 loop spans 15 amino acids. This CDR3 reads CASSSGGTSGVTQYF. The CDR3 DNA follows: TGTGCCAGCAGCTCGGGGGGGACGAGCGGGGTTACGCAGTATTTT. Full variable domain (remainder filled in from reference TRBV5-4 and TRBJ2-3): ETGVTQSPTHLIKTRGQQVTLRCSSQSGHNTVSWYQQALGQGPQFIFQYYREEENGRGNFPPRFSGLQFPNYSSELNVNALELDDSALYLCASSSGGTSGVTQYFGPGTRLTVL.

The chain recombines TRBV7-2 with TRBJ1-2; D is possibly TRBD1 (6 bases). Between the trimmed V and J ends, which lost 5 bases and 4 bases, there was a span of 11 bases. Germline-derived CDR1 and CDR2 are SGHTA and FQGNSA. The CDR3 has 13 amino acids. CDR3: CASSTTGIYGYTF. CDR3 coding DNA: TGTGCCAGCAGCACTACAGGGATCTATGGCTACACCTTC.

In this sample, this clone turned up a few times. The J gene is TRBJ1-4, the V gene TRBV19; D unclear. CDR1 is LNHDA and CDR2 is SQIVND in the germline V gene (reference sequence). Trimming cost V 4 bases and J 4 bases, with 13 bases left between them. The CDR3 totals 15 residues. The CDR3 region has the DNA TGTGCCAGTAGTAGCCTGTCTGGTGGTAATGAAAAACTGTTTTTT. Its translation is CASSSLSGGNEKLFF.

In nucleotides, the CDR3 is TGCAGCGTCCGCCTTCCGGGACAGGGGGATCGTACGCAGTATTTT. It specifies CSVRLPGQGDRTQYF. The chain is built from TRBV29-1 and TRBJ2-3, with 11 positions matching TRBD1. The CDR3 runs 15 residues. With V trimmed by 6 bases and J by 8 bases, 13 bases remained unmatched. Germline assignment: CDR1 SQVTM and CDR2 ANQGSEA.

The chain carries TRBV2 and TRBJ2-7; D is ambiguous. This CDR3 is 11 amino acids long. CDR1 SNHLY and CDR2 FYNNEI come from the germline V gene. Trimming removed 4 bases from V and 6 bases from J, with 7 bases in between. CDR3 nucleotides: TGTGCCAGCAGTGGTCTCGGCGAGCAGTACTTC. It codes for CASSGLGEQYF.

CDR3 DNA sequence: TGTGCCAGCTCACCCGGACAGGGATTCGGGACTGAAGCTTTCTTT. This codes for CASSPGQGFGTEAFF. The V call is TRBV18, the J call TRBJ1-1; 8 bases fit TRBD1. The CDR3 extends over 15 amino acids. J lost 5 bases, V lost 3 bases, and 8 bases had no gene match. Per the germline V gene, CDR1 is KGHSH and CDR2 is LQKENI.

This chain joins TRBV30 and TRBJ1-6; TRBD1 agrees at 7 bases. Trimming cost V 1 base and J 13 bases; bases outside gene matches: 16. Germline CDR1 and CDR2: GTSNPN and SVGIG (reference sequence). The length of the CDR3 is 16 residues. The CDR3 loop reads CAWSALPTGKGFPLHF. In DNA, the CDR3 is TGTGCCTGGAGTGCCCTCCCGACAGGGAAGGGTTTCCCCCTCCACTTT.

The CDR3 nucleotides read TGTGCCAGCAGTTTCTTAAATTCACCCCTCCACTTT. Its translation: CASSFLNSPLHF. This sequence joins TRBV28 and TRBJ1-6; D unresolved. Trimming left V 3 bases short and J 7 bases short, with 4 bases between. Germline values: CDR1 MDHEN, CDR2 SYDVKM. The CDR3 covers 12 residues.

The V call is TRBV6-6, the J call TRBJ1-5; D is undetermined. The CDR3 consists of 13 residues. V shed 8 bases and J shed 5 bases, with 13 bases lying between them. The germline gives CDR1 MNHNY, CDR2 SVGAGI (reference sequence). CDR3 residues: CASWNRGHQPQHF. The CDR3 nucleotides read TGTGCCAGCTGGAACCGGGGTCATCAGCCCCAGCATTTT.

V and J are TRBV20-1 and TRBJ2-5; no firm D call. This CDR3 comprises 11 residues. The germline V gene encodes CDR1 DFQATT and CDR2 SNEGSKA (reference sequence). CDR3 sequence (DNA): TGCGGAGCTCGAGCCCCAGAGACCCAGTACTTC. Amino acid sequence: CGARAPETQYF.

The chain uses TRBV7-3 and TRBJ2-2; TRBD2 agrees at 12 bases. Germline V gene lookup returns CDR1 SGHTA and CDR2 FQGTGA. This CDR3 has 17 residues. V lost 5 bases to trimming and J lost 4 bases; unmatched junction nucleotides: 8. CDR3 in amino acids: CASSRLAGGLGTGELFF. The CDR3 bases are TGTGCCAGCAGCCGTCTAGCGGGGGGGCTTGGCACCGGGGAGCTGTTTTTT.

A single count supports this clone. This sequence joins TRBV5-1 and TRBJ1-4; weak D call: TRBD1 (5 bases). The CDR3 extends over 14 amino acids. V lost 4 bases and J lost 0, with 7 bases in between. Germline V gives CDR1 SGHRS, CDR2 YFSETQ. The CDR3 region is CASSDSATNEKLFF. The DNA for the CDR3 is TGCGCCAGCAGCGACAGCGCAACTAATGAAAAACTGTTTTTT.